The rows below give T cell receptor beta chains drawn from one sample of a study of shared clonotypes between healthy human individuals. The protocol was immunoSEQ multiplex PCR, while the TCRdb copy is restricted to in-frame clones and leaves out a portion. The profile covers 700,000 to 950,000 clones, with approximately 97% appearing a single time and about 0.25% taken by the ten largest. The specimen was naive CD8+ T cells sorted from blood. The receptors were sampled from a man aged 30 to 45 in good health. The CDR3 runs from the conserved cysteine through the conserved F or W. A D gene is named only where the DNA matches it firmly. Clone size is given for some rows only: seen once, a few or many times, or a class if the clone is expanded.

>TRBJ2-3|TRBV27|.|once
CASSLGGAYSPTDTQYF
TGTGCCAGCAGTCTCGGCGGGGCGTATTCCCCCACAGATACGCAGTATTTT
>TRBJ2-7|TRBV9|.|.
CASSAEGVYEQYF
TGTGCCAGCAGCGCGGAGGGGGTCTACGAGCAGTACTTC
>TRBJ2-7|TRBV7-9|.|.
CASSRSFEQYF
TGTGCCAGCAGCCGAAGTTTCGAGCAGTACTTC
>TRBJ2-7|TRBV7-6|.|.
CASSLVSSDEQYF
TGTGCCAGCAGCTTAGTTAGTTCGGACGAGCAGTACTTC
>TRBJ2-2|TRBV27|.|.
CASSTTRKVTGELFF
TGTGCCAGCAGTACGACTAGGAAGGTAACCGGGGAGCTGTTTTTT
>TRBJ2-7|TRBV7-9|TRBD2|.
CASSLGTSGRSSYEQYF
TGTGCCAGCAGCTTAGGGACTAGCGGGAGGAGCTCCTACGAGCAGTACTTC
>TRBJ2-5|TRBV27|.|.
CASSLIAEEGEETQYF
TGTGCCAGCAGTTTAATTGCGGAGGAGGGGGAAGAGACCCAGTACTTC
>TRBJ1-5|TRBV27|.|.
CASSSTVDQPQHF
TGTGCCAGCAGTTCAACAGTCGATCAGCCCCAGCATTTT
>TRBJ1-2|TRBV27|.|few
CASSFLQEANYTF
TGTGCCAGCAGTTTCCTACAGGAGGCCAACTACACCTTC
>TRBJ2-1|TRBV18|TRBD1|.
CASLSQGEYNEQFF
TGTGCCAGCCTTTCCCAGGGGGAATACAATGAGCAGTTCTTC
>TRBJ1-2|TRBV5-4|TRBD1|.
CASSLAHLTGGAALPGYTF
TGTGCCAGCAGCCTCGCCCATTTGACAGGGGGCGCCGCCCTACCTGGCTACACCTTC
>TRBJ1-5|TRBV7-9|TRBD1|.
CASSLAGTGSNQPQHF
TGTGCCAGCAGCTTAGCGGGGACAGGGAGTAATCAGCCCCAGCATTTT
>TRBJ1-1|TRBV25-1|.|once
CASMINTEAFF
TGTGCCAGCATGATAAACACTGAAGCTTTCTTT
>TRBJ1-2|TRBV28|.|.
CASSLRSGHGYTF
TGTGCCAGCAGTCTCAGAAGCGGGCATGGCTACACCTTC
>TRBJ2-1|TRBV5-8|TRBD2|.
CASSLVAGGLRNEQFF
TGTGCCAGCAGCTTGGTTGCGGGAGGGCTAAGGAATGAGCAGTTCTTC
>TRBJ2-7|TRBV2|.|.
CASSERGSAYEQYF
TGTGCCAGCAGTGAAAGGGGGTCCGCCTACGAGCAGTACTTC
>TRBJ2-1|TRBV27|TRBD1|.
CASSWTGDNEQFF
TGTGCCAGCAGTTGGACAGGGGACAATGAGCAGTTCTTC
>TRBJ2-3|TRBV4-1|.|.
CASSLPQPDTQYF
TGCGCCAGCAGCCTCCCACAGCCAGATACGCAGTATTTT
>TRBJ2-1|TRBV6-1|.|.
CASSGMGLYNEQFF
TGTGCCAGCAGTGGAATGGGGCTGTACAATGAGCAGTTCTTC
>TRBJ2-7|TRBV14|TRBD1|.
CASSQTGFSYEQYF
TGTGCCAGCAGCCAGACAGGGTTCTCCTACGAGCAGTACTTC
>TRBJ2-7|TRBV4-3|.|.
CASSQFLGHMYEQYF
TGCGCCAGCAGCCAATTTCTGGGGCACATGTACGAGCAGTACTTC
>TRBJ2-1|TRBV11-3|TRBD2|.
CASSDNSGRAGEQFF
TGTGCCAGCAGCGACAATAGCGGGAGGGCCGGTGAGCAGTTCTTC
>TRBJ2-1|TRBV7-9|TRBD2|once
CASSPLAGNNEQFF
TGTGCCAGCAGCCCCCTAGCGGGAAACAATGAGCAGTTCTTC
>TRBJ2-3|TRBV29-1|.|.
CSVVNGRGTDTQYF
TGCAGCGTTGTTAACGGGAGAGGCACAGATACGCAGTATTTT
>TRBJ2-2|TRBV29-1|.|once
CSVEGTNTGELFF
TGCAGCGTCGAAGGGACGAACACCGGGGAGCTGTTTTTT
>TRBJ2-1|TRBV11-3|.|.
CASSLYNSDDEQFF
TGTGCCAGCAGCTTATATAATAGCGACGATGAGCAGTTCTTC
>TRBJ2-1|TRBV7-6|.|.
CASSLGTGSYNEQFF
TGTGCCAGCAGCTTAGGGACTGGCTCCTACAATGAGCAGTTCTTC
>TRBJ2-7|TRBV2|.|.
CASSPGEYGREQYF
TGTGCCAGCAGCCCCGGGGAGTACGGTCGCGAGCAGTACTTC
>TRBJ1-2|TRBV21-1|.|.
CASSTRRKRQGWYGYTF
TGTGCCAGCAGCACCCGAAGGAAACGACAGGGTTGGTATGGCTACACCTTC
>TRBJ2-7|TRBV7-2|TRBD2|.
CASSLGGLAIPYEQYF
TGTGCCAGCAGCTTAGGTGGACTAGCCATCCCCTACGAGCAGTACTTC
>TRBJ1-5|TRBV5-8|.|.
CASSLGGQISSNQPQHF
TGTGCCAGCAGCTTGGGCGGACAGATCTCGAGCAATCAGCCCCAGCATTTT
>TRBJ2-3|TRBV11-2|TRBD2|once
CASIRLAGASDTQYF
TGTGCCAGCATTAGACTAGCGGGAGCGTCTGATACGCAGTATTTT
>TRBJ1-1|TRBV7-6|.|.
CASGAGAGTEAFF
TGTGCCAGCGGGGCCGGGGCCGGCACTGAAGCTTTCTTT
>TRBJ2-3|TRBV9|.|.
CASSVGGAGDTQYF
TGTGCCAGCAGCGTTGGGGGAGCAGGGGATACGCAGTATTTT
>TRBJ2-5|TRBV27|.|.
CASSLSVAQETQYF
TGTGCCAGCAGTTTATCGGTGGCCCAAGAGACCCAGTACTTC
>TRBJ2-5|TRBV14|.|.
CASSQGDNQETQYF
TGTGCCAGCAGCCAAGGAGACAACCAAGAGACCCAGTACTTC
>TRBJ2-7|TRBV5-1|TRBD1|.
CASSFGTAYEQYF
TGCGCCAGCAGCTTCGGGACAGCATACGAGCAGTACTTC
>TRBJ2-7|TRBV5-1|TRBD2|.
CASSGLDLAANYEQYF
TGCGCCAGCAGCGGACTTGACCTAGCGGCTAACTACGAGCAGTACTTC
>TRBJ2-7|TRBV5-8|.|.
CASSHGLHSSYEQYF
TGTGCCAGCAGCCATGGCCTCCACAGCTCCTACGAGCAGTACTTC
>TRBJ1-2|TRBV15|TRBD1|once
CATSRVGQGHGYTF
TGTGCCACCAGCAGAGTTGGACAGGGGCATGGCTACACCTTC
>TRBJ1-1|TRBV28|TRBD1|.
CASSLLRTGVMNTEAFF
TGTGCCAGCAGTTTATTACGGACAGGGGTTATGAACACTGAAGCTTTCTTT
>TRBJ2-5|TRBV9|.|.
CASSPRSQETQYF
TGTGCCAGCAGCCCCCGGAGTCAAGAGACCCAGTACTTC
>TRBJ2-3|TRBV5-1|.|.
CASRPWGGPTDTQYF
TGCGCCAGCAGACCGTGGGGGGGCCCAACAGATACGCAGTATTTT
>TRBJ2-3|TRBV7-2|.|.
CASSRPPSDTQYF
TGTGCCAGCAGCCGCCCTCCCTCCGATACGCAGTATTTT
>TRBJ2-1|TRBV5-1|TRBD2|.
CASSLRPGLAGDEQFF
TGCGCCAGCAGTTTAAGACCGGGACTAGCGGGAGATGAGCAGTTCTTC
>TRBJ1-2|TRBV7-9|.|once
CASTSTGYDYYGYTF
TGTGCCAGCACCTCAACAGGGTACGACTACTATGGCTACACCTTC
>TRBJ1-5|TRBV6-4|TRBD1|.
CASSYWDSHYSNQPQHF
TGTGCCAGCAGTTATTGGGACAGTCATTACAGCAATCAGCCCCAGCATTTT
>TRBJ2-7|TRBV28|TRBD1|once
CASSLSAGTGAYEQYF
TGTGCCAGCAGTTTATCTGCCGGGACAGGGGCCTACGAGCAGTACTTC
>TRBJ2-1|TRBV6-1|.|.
CASSEEDRSYNEQFF
TGTGCCAGCAGTGAAGAGGACAGAAGCTACAATGAGCAGTTCTTC
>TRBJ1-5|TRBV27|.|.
CASSLSFFTGGGQPQHF
TGTGCCAGCAGTTTAAGTTTTTTTACGGGGGGCGGCCAGCCCCAGCATTTT
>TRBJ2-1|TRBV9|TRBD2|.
CASSAGLAGVPSYNEQFF
TGTGCCAGCAGCGCGGGACTAGCGGGAGTTCCCTCCTACAATGAGCAGTTCTTC
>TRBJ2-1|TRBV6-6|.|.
CASRGYKDNEQFF
TGTGCCTCCCGGGGGTACAAGGACAATGAGCAGTTCTTC
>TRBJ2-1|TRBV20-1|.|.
CSAVRDSRQFF
TGCAGTGCGGTCCGGGACTCACGTCAGTTCTTC
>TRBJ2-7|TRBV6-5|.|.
CASSYGALGSYEQYF
TGTGCCAGCAGTTACGGGGCCCTGGGCTCCTACGAGCAGTACTTC
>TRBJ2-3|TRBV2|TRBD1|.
CASSERQGAADTQYF
TGTGCCAGCAGTGAGAGACAGGGGGCCGCGGATACGCAGTATTTT
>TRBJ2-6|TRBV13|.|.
CASSLAGANVLTF
TGTGCCAGCAGCTTAGCCGGGGCCAACGTCCTGACTTTC
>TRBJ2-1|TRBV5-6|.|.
CASSVAPGAYNEQFF
TGTGCCAGCAGCGTGGCGCCGGGAGCCTACAATGAGCAGTTCTTC
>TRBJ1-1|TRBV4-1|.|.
CASSQFTENTEAFF
TGCGCCAGCAGCCAATTTACAGAGAACACTGAAGCTTTCTTT